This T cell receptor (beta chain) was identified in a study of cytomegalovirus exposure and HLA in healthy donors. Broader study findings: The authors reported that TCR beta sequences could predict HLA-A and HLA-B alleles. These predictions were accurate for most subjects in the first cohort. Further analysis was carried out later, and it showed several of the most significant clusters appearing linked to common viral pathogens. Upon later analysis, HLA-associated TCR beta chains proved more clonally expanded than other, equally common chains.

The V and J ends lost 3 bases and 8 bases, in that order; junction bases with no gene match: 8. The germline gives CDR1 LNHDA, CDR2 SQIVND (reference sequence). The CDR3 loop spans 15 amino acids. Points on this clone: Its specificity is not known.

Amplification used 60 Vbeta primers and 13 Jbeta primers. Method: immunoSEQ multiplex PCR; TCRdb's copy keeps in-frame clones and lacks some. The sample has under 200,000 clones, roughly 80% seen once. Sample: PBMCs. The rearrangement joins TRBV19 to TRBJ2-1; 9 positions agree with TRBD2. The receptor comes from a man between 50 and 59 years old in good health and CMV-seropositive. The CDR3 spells CASSIGRGGRYEQFF. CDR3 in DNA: TGTGCCAGTAGTATCGGGCGGGGGGGCCGCTATGAGCAGTTCTTC.